This is a list of T cell receptor beta chains from one sample in a study of CD8+ T cells in alopecia areata. The table came from immunoSEQ multiplex PCR; TCRdb's copy has only in-frame clones and leaves some out. Counted here are around 300,000 clones, 45% to 70% occurring once; the ten biggest clones make up 0.75% to 0.95%. Sequenced material: CD4+ T cells sorted from blood, taken around week 54, from a patient treated with tofacitinib. The receptor source for this set is a human donor with alopecia areata. Each CDR3 is given with its conserved first and last residue. The order of the fields is clone size, D gene, V gene, J gene, CDR3 protein, CDR3 DNA. D genes are given only for firm matches. Not every row has a clone size; where given, it reads once, few, many or a size class.

clone size: -
D gene: TRBD1
V gene: TRBV29-1
J gene: TRBJ1-2
CDR3 protein: CSVVSWGQFPPGGGYTF
CDR3 DNA: TGCAGCGTCGTTAGTTGGGGACAGTTCCCCCCGGGGGGAGGCTACACCTTC

clone size: few
D gene: TRBD2
V gene: TRBV30
J gene: TRBJ2-1
CDR3 protein: CAWSGGGLPNEQFF
CDR3 DNA: TGTGCCTGGAGTGGCGGGGGGCTACCAAATGAGCAGTTCTTC

clone size: -
D gene: -
V gene: TRBV2
J gene: TRBJ1-6
CDR3 protein: CASRTPGAGEDSPLHF
CDR3 DNA: TGTGCCAGCAGAACCCCTGGGGCAGGCGAGGATTCACCCCTCCACTTT

clone size: -
D gene: TRBD1
V gene: TRBV30
J gene: TRBJ1-6
CDR3 protein: CAWKDRDSPLHF
CDR3 DNA: TGTGCCTGGAAAGACAGGGATTCACCCCTCCACTTT

clone size: -
D gene: TRBD1
V gene: TRBV11-2
J gene: TRBJ2-5
CDR3 protein: CASSFWGQSQETQYF
CDR3 DNA: TGTGCCAGCAGCTTTTGGGGACAGTCACAAGAGACCCAGTACTTC

clone size: -
D gene: -
V gene: TRBV4-1
J gene: TRBJ2-4
CDR3 protein: CASSQRGLAPNIQYF
CDR3 DNA: TGCGCCAGCAGCCAACGGGGCCTCGCGCCAAACATTCAGTACTTC

clone size: once
D gene: -
V gene: TRBV6-5
J gene: TRBJ2-5
CDR3 protein: CASSYSNTPPTRTQYF
CDR3 DNA: TGTGCCAGCAGTTACTCGAATACGCCCCCAACAAGAACCCAGTACTTC

clone size: few
D gene: -
V gene: TRBV29-1
J gene: TRBJ1-5
CDR3 protein: CSVGMGTDSNQPQHF
CDR3 DNA: TGCAGCGTAGGAATGGGCACGGACAGCAATCAGCCCCAGCATTTT

clone size: -
D gene: -
V gene: TRBV9
J gene: TRBJ1-1
CDR3 protein: CASSVGGAVNTEAFF
CDR3 DNA: TGTGCCAGCAGCGTAGGGGGGGCGGTGAACACTGAAGCTTTCTTT

clone size: -
D gene: -
V gene: TRBV30
J gene: TRBJ1-1
CDR3 protein: CAWSPPPLNTEAFF
CDR3 DNA: TGTGCCTGGAGTCCTCCCCCACTGAACACTGAAGCTTTCTTT

clone size: -
D gene: -
V gene: TRBV30
J gene: TRBJ2-7
CDR3 protein: CAWSVKVRSYEQYF
CDR3 DNA: TGTGCCTGGAGTGTAAAGGTCAGATCCTACGAGCAGTACTTC

clone size: -
D gene: -
V gene: TRBV15
J gene: TRBJ2-6
CDR3 protein: CATSRDPGFSGANVLTF
CDR3 DNA: TGTGCCACCAGCAGAGATCCGGGTTTCTCCGGGGCCAACGTCCTGACTTTC

clone size: -
D gene: -
V gene: TRBV4-2
J gene: TRBJ1-1
CDR3 protein: CASSQVQTNTEAFF
CDR3 DNA: TGTGCCAGCAGCCAAGTACAGACGAACACTGAAGCTTTCTTT

clone size: few
D gene: TRBD1
V gene: TRBV18
J gene: TRBJ1-1
CDR3 protein: CASSPLAGGAGTDTEAFF
CDR3 DNA: TGTGCCAGCTCACCACTGGCAGGGGGCGCGGGGACAGACACTGAAGCTTTCTTT

clone size: -
D gene: -
V gene: TRBV30
J gene: TRBJ1-6
CDR3 protein: CAWSGDYNSPLHF
CDR3 DNA: TGTGCCTGGAGTGGGGACTATAATTCACCCCTCCACTTT

clone size: few
D gene: -
V gene: TRBV2
J gene: TRBJ2-5
CDR3 protein: CASSPGLQETQYF
CDR3 DNA: TGTGCCAGCAGCCCGGGACTCCAAGAGACCCAGTACTTC

clone size: few
D gene: -
V gene: TRBV5-4
J gene: TRBJ2-4
CDR3 protein: CASSQNIDTGNIQYF
CDR3 DNA: TGTGCCAGCAGCCAAAATATTGACACAGGCAACATTCAGTACTTC

clone size: -
D gene: -
V gene: TRBV9
J gene: TRBJ1-1
CDR3 protein: CASSRPNTEAFF
CDR3 DNA: TGTGCCAGCAGCCGACCGAACACTGAAGCTTTCTTT

clone size: few
D gene: -
V gene: TRBV29-1
J gene: TRBJ1-1
CDR3 protein: CSVEVRGDTEAFF
CDR3 DNA: TGCAGCGTTGAAGTTAGAGGGGACACTGAAGCTTTCTTT

clone size: -
D gene: -
V gene: TRBV27
J gene: TRBJ2-1
CDR3 protein: CASTQGVSNEQFF
CDR3 DNA: TGTGCCAGCACCCAAGGGGTTTCCAATGAGCAGTTCTTC

clone size: -
D gene: -
V gene: TRBV29-1
J gene: TRBJ2-5
CDR3 protein: CSARKWPGETQYF
CDR3 DNA: TGCAGCGCTCGAAAATGGCCGGGGGAGACCCAGTACTTC

clone size: many
D gene: -
V gene: TRBV19
J gene: TRBJ1-5
CDR3 protein: CASTPQNPAGSRQPQHF
CDR3 DNA: TGTGCCAGTACCCCCCAAAATCCGGCAGGGTCCCGACAGCCCCAGCATTTT

clone size: -
D gene: TRBD1
V gene: TRBV9
J gene: TRBJ2-5
CDR3 protein: CASSVVDRGGTQYF
CDR3 DNA: TGTGCCAGCAGCGTAGTCGACAGGGGTGGGACCCAGTACTTC

clone size: -
D gene: -
V gene: TRBV7-9
J gene: TRBJ1-6
CDR3 protein: CASSLEPGLSNSPLHF
CDR3 DNA: TGTGCCAGCAGCCTGGAACCGGGACTGAGTAATTCACCCCTCCACTTT

clone size: -
D gene: TRBD1
V gene: TRBV29-1
J gene: TRBJ2-5
CDR3 protein: CSVVRGQETQYF
CDR3 DNA: TGCAGCGTTGTGAGGGGGCAGGAGACCCAGTACTTC

clone size: -
D gene: -
V gene: TRBV5-4
J gene: TRBJ2-1
CDR3 protein: CASSLGGGGQEFF
CDR3 DNA: TGTGCCAGCAGCTTGGGTGGGGGGGGCCAGGAGTTCTTC

clone size: -
D gene: -
V gene: TRBV19
J gene: TRBJ2-5
CDR3 protein: CASSPEASLRETQYF
CDR3 DNA: TGTGCCAGTAGCCCCGAGGCTAGCCTCCGTGAGACCCAGTACTTC

clone size: -
D gene: -
V gene: TRBV19
J gene: TRBJ2-1
CDR3 protein: CASSYGPGDEQFF
CDR3 DNA: TGTGCCAGTAGTTACGGGCCGGGGGATGAGCAGTTCTTC

clone size: -
D gene: TRBD2
V gene: TRBV6-5
J gene: TRBJ2-1
CDR3 protein: CASSSGGSEQFF
CDR3 DNA: TGTGCCAGCAGTTCGGGGGGGAGTGAGCAGTTCTTC

clone size: -
D gene: -
V gene: TRBV15
J gene: TRBJ2-3
CDR3 protein: CATSRVGGPNTDTQYF
CDR3 DNA: TGTGCCACCAGCAGAGTGGGTGGGCCTAACACAGATACGCAGTATTTT

clone size: -
D gene: -
V gene: TRBV11-2
J gene: TRBJ2-1
CDR3 protein: CASSQPNEQFF
CDR3 DNA: TGTGCCAGCAGCCAACCCAATGAGCAGTTCTTC

clone size: -
D gene: -
V gene: TRBV5-1
J gene: TRBJ2-1
CDR3 protein: CASSLESSYNEQFF
CDR3 DNA: TGCGCCAGCAGCTTGGAGAGCTCCTACAATGAGCAGTTCTTC

clone size: -
D gene: -
V gene: TRBV27
J gene: TRBJ1-4
CDR3 protein: CASSRAQRDEKLFF
CDR3 DNA: TGTGCCAGCAGTCGGGCCCAACGGGATGAAAAACTGTTTTTT

clone size: -
D gene: -
V gene: TRBV20-1
J gene: TRBJ2-5
CDR3 protein: CSAGQQETQYF
CDR3 DNA: TGCAGTGCTGGACAGCAAGAGACCCAGTACTTC

clone size: -
D gene: TRBD2
V gene: TRBV5-1
J gene: TRBJ2-7
CDR3 protein: CASSTDPGGNEQYF
CDR3 DNA: TGCGCCAGCAGCACGGACCCGGGAGGCAACGAGCAGTACTTC

clone size: -
D gene: TRBD1
V gene: TRBV5-1
J gene: TRBJ1-2
CDR3 protein: CASGTGEENGYTF
CDR3 DNA: TGCGCCAGCGGGACAGGGGAGGAGAATGGCTACACCTTC

clone size: -
D gene: TRBD1
V gene: TRBV25-1
J gene: TRBJ1-4
CDR3 protein: CASSETGVIGKLFF
CDR3 DNA: TGTGCCAGCAGTGAGACAGGGGTAATCGGAAAACTGTTTTTT

clone size: -
D gene: TRBD1
V gene: TRBV25-1
J gene: TRBJ1-2
CDR3 protein: CASSVWQGENGYTF
CDR3 DNA: TGTGCCAGCAGTGTCTGGCAGGGGGAGAATGGCTACACCTTC

clone size: -
D gene: -
V gene: TRBV7-3
J gene: TRBJ1-1
CDR3 protein: CASSSQGDTEAFF
CDR3 DNA: TGTGCCAGCAGCTCCCAAGGAGACACTGAAGCTTTCTTT

clone size: -
D gene: -
V gene: TRBV27
J gene: TRBJ2-1
CDR3 protein: CASSLVRSDNEQFF
CDR3 DNA: TGTGCCAGCAGTTTAGTCCGCAGCGACAATGAGCAGTTCTTC

clone size: -
D gene: TRBD2
V gene: TRBV28
J gene: TRBJ2-1
CDR3 protein: CASSFPGLGEFF
CDR3 DNA: TGTGCCAGCAGTTTCCCCGGACTAGGGGAGTTCTTC

clone size: -
D gene: -
V gene: TRBV29-1
J gene: TRBJ1-2
CDR3 protein: CSAGKGNYGYTF
CDR3 DNA: TGCAGCGCCGGGAAGGGAAACTATGGCTACACCTTC

clone size: many
D gene: -
V gene: TRBV7-9
J gene: TRBJ1-4
CDR3 protein: CASSLIAGVGHEKLFF
CDR3 DNA: TGTGCCAGCAGCTTAATCGCGGGGGTCGGACATGAAAAACTGTTTTTT

clone size: -
D gene: -
V gene: TRBV6-5
J gene: TRBJ1-1
CDR3 protein: CASSYSPGARTEAFF
CDR3 DNA: TGTGCCAGCAGTTACTCCCCGGGGGCGAGGACTGAAGCTTTCTTT

clone size: -
D gene: TRBD1
V gene: TRBV4-2
J gene: TRBJ2-1
CDR3 protein: CASSRRTGLSNNEQFF
CDR3 DNA: TGTGCCAGCAGCCGTCGGACAGGCCTTTCAAACAATGAGCAGTTCTTC

clone size: few
D gene: -
V gene: TRBV9
J gene: TRBJ2-3
CDR3 protein: CASSVGTVSTDTQYF
CDR3 DNA: TGTGCCAGCAGCGTAGGGACGGTTAGCACAGATACGCAGTATTTT

clone size: -
D gene: -
V gene: TRBV30
J gene: TRBJ2-3
CDR3 protein: CAWSSQGDTQYF
CDR3 DNA: TGTGCCTGGAGCAGCCAGGGGGATACGCAGTATTTT

clone size: -
D gene: TRBD1
V gene: TRBV4-1
J gene: TRBJ2-4
CDR3 protein: CASSQDVGWTGSLHF
CDR3 DNA: TGCGCCAGCAGCCAAGATGTCGGGTGGACAGGGAGTTTGCACTTC

clone size: -
D gene: TRBD1
V gene: TRBV6-5
J gene: TRBJ1-5
CDR3 protein: CASSQRTGYQPQHF
CDR3 DNA: TGTGCCAGCAGTCAACGGACAGGGTATCAGCCCCAGCATTTT

clone size: few
D gene: -
V gene: TRBV19
J gene: TRBJ1-5
CDR3 protein: CASSIVWVGNQPQHF
CDR3 DNA: TGTGCCAGTAGTATAGTATGGGTTGGCAATCAGCCCCAGCATTTT

clone size: once
D gene: TRBD2
V gene: TRBV5-1
J gene: TRBJ2-5
CDR3 protein: CASRYLSGAQETQYF
CDR3 DNA: TGCGCCAGCAGGTATTTGAGCGGGGCCCAAGAGACCCAGTACTTC

clone size: -
D gene: -
V gene: TRBV7-9
J gene: TRBJ2-1
CDR3 protein: CASSSSGLNNEQFF
CDR3 DNA: TGTGCCAGCAGCTCCTCGGGGCTGAACAATGAGCAGTTCTTC